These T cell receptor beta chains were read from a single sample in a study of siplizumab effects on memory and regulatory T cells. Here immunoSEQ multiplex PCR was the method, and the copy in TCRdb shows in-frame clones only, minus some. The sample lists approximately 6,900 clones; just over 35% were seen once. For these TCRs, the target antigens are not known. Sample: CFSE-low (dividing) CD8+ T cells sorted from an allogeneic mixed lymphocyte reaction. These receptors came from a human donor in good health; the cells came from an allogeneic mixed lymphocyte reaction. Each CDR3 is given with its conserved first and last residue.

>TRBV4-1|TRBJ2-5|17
CASSHPVTGPKQETQYF
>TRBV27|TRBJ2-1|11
CASSFGIEQFF
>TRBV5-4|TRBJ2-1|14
CASSLEANYNEQFF
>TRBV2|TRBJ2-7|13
CASSHTGRHEQYF
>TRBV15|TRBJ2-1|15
CATSRVREGYNEQFF
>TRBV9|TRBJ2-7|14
CASSVGVGLYEQYF
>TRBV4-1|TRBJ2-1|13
CASSQGTPGEQFF
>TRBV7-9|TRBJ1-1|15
CASSLDQGIRTEAFF
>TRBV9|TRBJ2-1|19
CASSETGTSGILTYNEQFF
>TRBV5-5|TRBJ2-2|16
CASSSRTSGATGELFF
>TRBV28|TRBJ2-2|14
CASSPSKNTGELFF
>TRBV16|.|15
CASSFSVTGAYEQYF
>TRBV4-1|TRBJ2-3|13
CASSHVDGDTQYF
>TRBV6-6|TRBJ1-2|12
CASSYTLYGYTF
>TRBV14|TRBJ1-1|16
CASSQVKADRYTEAFF
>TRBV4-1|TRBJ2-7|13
CASSQDRGNEQYF
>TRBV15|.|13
CATSDRIGYEQYF
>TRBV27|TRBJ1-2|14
CASSSSRGNYGYTF
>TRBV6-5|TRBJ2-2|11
CASSGTGELFF
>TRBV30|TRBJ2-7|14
CAWSVGTGHDEQYF
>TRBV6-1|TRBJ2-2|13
CASSYKSAGELFF
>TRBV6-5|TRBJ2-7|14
CASNPYRGPYEQYF
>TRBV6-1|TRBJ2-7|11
CASRASYEQYF
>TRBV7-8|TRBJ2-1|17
CASSPRDSGRIYNEQFF
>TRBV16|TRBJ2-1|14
CASSQSTVVDEQFF
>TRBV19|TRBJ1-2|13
CASRPRFGSGYTF
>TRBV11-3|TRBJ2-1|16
CASSLAGTGPPNEQFF
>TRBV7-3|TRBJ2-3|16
CASSLGTSGITDTQYF
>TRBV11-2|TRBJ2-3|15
CASSGLGRTADTQYF
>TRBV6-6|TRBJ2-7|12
CASSTDSYEQYF
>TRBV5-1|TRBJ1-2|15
CASSPIGQANYGYTF
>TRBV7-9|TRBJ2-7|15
CASSLGLAGILEQYF
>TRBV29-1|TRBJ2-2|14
CSVETGGHTGELFF
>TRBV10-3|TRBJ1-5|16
CAISASFLGSNQPQHF
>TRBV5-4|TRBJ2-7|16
CASSLEAGLSSYEQYF
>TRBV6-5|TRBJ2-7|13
CASSYSPSYEQYF
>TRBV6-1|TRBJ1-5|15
CASSPGQYSNQPQHF
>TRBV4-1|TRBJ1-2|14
CASSPRLGSYGYTF
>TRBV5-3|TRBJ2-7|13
CASSLSPSYEQYF
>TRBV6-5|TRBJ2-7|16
CASSYGLRNENYEQYF
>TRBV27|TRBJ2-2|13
CASSFYPSGELFF
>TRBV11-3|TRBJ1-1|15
CASSPGTGRDTEAFF
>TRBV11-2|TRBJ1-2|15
CASSSPLDRGNGYTF
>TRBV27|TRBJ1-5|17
CASSLSPPRTGNQPQHF
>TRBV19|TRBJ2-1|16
CASSIPITGLEYEQFF